Below are 28 T cell receptor beta chains sequenced from a single sample in a study of T cells in Graves' hyperthyroidism and ophthalmopathy. TCR beta CDR3 regions were amplified from RNA. With the HTBI primer set, the TCR CDR3 went through a first round of RT-PCR. From the multiplex PCR reads, TCRdb called clonotypes with MiXCR, one entry per CDR3 protein. Of about 500,000 distinct CDR3 sequences in the sample, 15% to 20% were seen once. The material sequenced was blood. These receptors came from a woman aged 25 to 39 with Graves' ophthalmopathy.

CDR3 DNA sequence: TGCAGCGTTGCTTGGGGGCAGGGCACTGAAGCTTTCTTT. This gives the protein CSVAWGQGTEAFF. The genes are TRBV29-1 and TRBJ1-1; D is perhaps TRBD1 (6 bases). The V end was cut by 4 bases, the J end by 4 bases, with 13 bases between. This CDR3 contains 13 residues. The germline V gene encodes CDR1 SQVTM and CDR2 ANQGSEA.

This clonotype has at least ten counts. The V and J genes are TRBV5-6 and TRBJ1-1, with D possibly TRBD1 on 6 matching bases. Per germline, CDR1 SGHDT and CDR2 YYEEEE. Trimming removed 4 bases from V and 1 base from J, with 11 bases in between. The CDR3 length is 14 residues. CDR3 sequence: CASSPIGGNTEAFF. The CDR3 region has the DNA TGTGCCAGCAGCCCGATAGGGGGGAACACTGAAGCTTTCTTT.

There are many counts of this clonotype. The CDR3 DNA reads TGCAGCGTTGACCCGGGGCCCTCCCAAGAGACCCAGTACTTC. Translation: CSVDPGPSQETQYF. The chain carries TRBV29-1 and TRBJ2-5; D tentatively fits TRBD1 or TRBD2 (5 bases each). The V end lost 3 bases, the J end lost 1 base, and 12 bases lay between the germline ends. Germline V lookup: CDR1 SQVTM, CDR2 ANQGSEA. The CDR3 runs to 14 residues.

A word on this clonotype: Being one base from a much bigger clone, this may be a read error. This chain uses TRBV4-2 with TRBJ2-5; D is possibly TRBD1 (5 bases). The CDR3 covers 16 residues. From germline, CDR1 is LGHNA and CDR2 YNFKEQ. CDR3 nucleotide sequence: TGTGCCAGCAGCCAAGATGGACACTCGTACCATGAGACCCAGTACTTC. It encodes CASSQDGHSYHETQYF.

This clonotype was seen repeatedly, ten times or more. This sequence joins TRBV11-1 and TRBJ2-3, with D maybe TRBD2 (5 bases). The V and J ends lost 5 bases and 3 bases respectively, with 9 bases between them. Germline V gene sequence: CDR1 SGHAT, CDR2 FQDESV (reference sequence). The CDR3 has 13 residues. In DNA, the CDR3 is TGTGCCAGCAGCCCAAGAGGGACAGATACGCAGTATTTT. Its protein product is CASSPRGTDTQYF.

As regards this clonotype: A much larger clone lies a single base off, so this may be a read error. The genes are TRBV12-5 and TRBJ2-3; TRBD2 matches at 7 bases. This CDR3 is 17 amino acids long. Looked up from germline, CDR1 is LGHNT and CDR2 is FRNRAP. The junction had 12 bases not matched to a gene; V was cut back by 1 base and J by 5 bases. The CDR3: CASGLEGFAGARDTQYF. DNA of the CDR3: TGTGCTAGTGGTTTGGAAGGGTTTGCGGGAGCGAGAGATACGCAGTATTTT. Full variable domain (outside the CDR3, taken from reference TRBV12-5 and TRBJ2-3): DARVTQTPRHKVTEMGQEVTMRCQPILGHNTVFWYRQTMMQGLELLAYFRNRAPLDDSGMPKDRFSAEMPDATLATLKIQPSEPRDSAVYFCASGLEGFAGARDTQYFGPGTRLTVL.

The chain uses TRBV6-1 and TRBJ2-1, with 10 nucleotides matching TRBD2. This CDR3 is built from 14 residues. The V gene's germline CDR1 is MNHNS and CDR2 SASEGT. The ends lost 6 bases at V and 6 bases at J; junction bases unmatched: 5. The CDR3 here is CASSGLAAINEQFF. Here the CDR3 DNA reads TGTGCCAGCAGCGGACTAGCGGCAATCAATGAGCAGTTCTTC.

This clonotype occurred many times. The chain combines TRBV30 with TRBJ1-2; no clear D gene. V lost 1 base and J lost 2, with 5 bases in between. The CDR3 covers 12 residues. CDR1 is GTSNPN and CDR2 is SVGIG in the germline V gene (reference sequence). CDR3 nucleotide sequence: TGTGCCTGGAGTGGGCAGAACTATGGCTACACCTTC. The encoded protein is CAWSGQNYGYTF. Full variable domain (remainder filled in from reference TRBV30 and TRBJ1-2): SQTIHQWPATLVQPVGSPLSLECTVEGTSNPNLYWYRQAAGRGLQLLFYSVGIGQISSEVPQNLSASRPQDRQFILSSKKLLLSDSGFYLCAWSGQNYGYTFGSGTRLTVV.

The J gene is TRBJ1-2, the V gene TRBV28; D possibly corresponds to TRBD1 (6 bases). V was cut by 4 bases and J by 8 bases, with 20 bases left in between. The CDR3 has 15 residues. Germline loops: CDR1 MDHEN, CDR2 SYDVKM. Written as DNA, the CDR3 is TGTGCCAGCAGTTCGGCAGGGGCGGGCTCGGGAGGCTACACCTTC. It yields the protein CASSSAGAGSGGYTF.

V gene TRBV20-1 combines with J gene TRBJ2-7; D remains ambiguous. The CDR3 sequence is 15 residues long. V shed 0 bases and J shed 1 base, with 13 bases lying between them. Looked up from germline, CDR1 is DFQATT and CDR2 is SNEGSKA (reference sequence). CDR3 in amino acids: CSAREAPTGSYEQYF. As DNA, the CDR3 is TGCAGTGCTAGAGAAGCACCCACGGGTTCCTACGAGCAGTACTTC.

This clonotype has at least ten counts. The rearrangement joins TRBV11-2 to TRBJ1-1; D gene ambiguous. The CDR3 sequence is 12 residues long. The ends were cut back, 5 bases at V and 2 bases at J, with 6 bases in the middle. Germline CDR1 SGHAT, CDR2 FQNNGV. In DNA, the CDR3 is TGTGCCAGCAGCCGTACAAACACTGAAGCTTTCTTT. It yields the protein CASSRTNTEAFF.

This clonotype was counted between two and nine times. The chain couples TRBV5-1 to TRBJ1-1; 10 bases match TRBD1. The germline V gene encodes CDR1 SGHRS and CDR2 YFSETQ. The CDR3 is 14 residues long. V lost 4 bases to trimming and J lost 4 bases; unmatched junction nucleotides: 4. The CDR3 region has the DNA TGCGCCAGCAGCGAACGACAGGGGGCCACTGAAGCTTTCTTT. Its translation: CASSERQGATEAFF.

This clonotype was seen a handful of times. The rearrangement links TRBV6-5 to TRBJ1-2; D uncertain. The CDR3 consists of 18 residues. Between the trimmed V and J ends, which lost 0 bases and 4 bases, there was a span of 21 bases. Germline V lookup: CDR1 MNHEY, CDR2 SVGAGI. The CDR3 coding sequence is TGTGCCAGCAGTTACTCGAGATCTTACGCACAAAAGAGCTATGGCTACACCTTC. As protein: CASSYSRSYAQKSYGYTF.

The gene calls are TRBV9 and TRBJ1-2, with D hard to call. This CDR3 spans 14 amino acids. Germline values: CDR1 SGDLS, CDR2 YYNGEE. The ends were cut back, 0 bases at V and 4 bases at J, with 10 bases in the middle. CDR3: CASSVEGSLYGYTF. CDR3 nucleotide sequence: TGTGCCAGCAGCGTAGAAGGCAGCCTCTATGGCTACACCTTC.

The chain combines TRBV6-5 with TRBJ1-3; 10 bases fit TRBD1. This CDR3 region has 20 residues. Germline V CDR1 and CDR2: MNHEY, SVGAGI. With V trimmed by 0 bases and J by 0 bases, 11 bases remained unmatched. DNA for the CDR3: TGTGCCAGCAGTTACTCCCCCGGGACAGGGGACCTTCACTCTGGAAACACCATATATTTT. Amino acids: CASSYSPGTGDLHSGNTIYF.

V and J are TRBV2 and TRBJ1-3; a possible D gene is TRBD1 (5 bases). V gave up 6 bases and J gave up 3 bases, with 15 bases separating them. The CDR3 covers 15 residues. Germline V CDR1 and CDR2: SNHLY, FYNNEI. CDR3 in amino acids: CASSADSFDGNTIYF. Written as DNA, the CDR3 is TGTGCCAGCAGCGCTGACAGTTTTGATGGAAACACCATATATTTT.

The chain couples TRBV7-2 to TRBJ2-7; TRBD2 matches at 12 bases. The V gene's germline CDR1 is SGHTA and CDR2 FQGNSA. Unmatched junction bases numbered 8, after V lost 5 bases and J lost 6 bases. CDR3 length: 15 amino acids. The DNA for the CDR3 is TGTGCCAGCAGCGGGAGACTAGCGGGAGAAGTCGAGCAGTACTTC. This encodes CASSGRLAGEVEQYF. The full variable domain, its missing parts supplied by reference TRBV7-2 and TRBJ2-7, is GAGVSQSPSNKVTEKGKDVELRCDPISGHTALYWYRQSLGQGLEFLIYFQGNSAPDKSGLPSDRFSAERTGGSVSTLTIQRTQQEDSAVYLCASSGRLAGEVEQYFGPGTRLTVT.

There are many counts of this clonotype. The rearrangement uses TRBV28 and TRBJ2-2, with D unclear. The CDR3 consists of 15 residues. Trimming removed 1 base at V and 1 base at J, with 7 bases between. Germline V gene data show CDR1 as MDHEN and CDR2 as SYDVKM. The CDR3 DNA is TGTGCCAGCAGTTTATTACCGGAGAACACCGGGGAGCTGTTTTTT. It is translated as CASSLLPENTGELFF.

This clonotype was counted many times. This chain joins TRBV20-1 and TRBJ1-2, with TRBD1 matching 8 bases. In germline, CDR1 is DFQATT, CDR2 SNEGSKA (reference sequence). This CDR3 contains 15 residues. CDR3: CSAPGGPISNYGYTF. The CDR3 coding sequence is TGCAGCGCTCCAGGGGGCCCAATATCTAACTATGGCTACACCTTC.

This clonotype was seen a handful of times. V is TRBV28 and J is TRBJ2-2; 11 bases match TRBD1. The CDR3 length is 17 residues. The V segment lost 6 bases and the J segment 3 bases; nucleotides outside the gene matches: 9. Looked up from germline, CDR1 is MDHEN and CDR2 is SYDVKM. The CDR3 coding sequence is TGTGCCAGCAGACCCGGGACAGGGGGTTATGACACCGGGGAGCTGTTTTTT. This translates into CASRPGTGGYDTGELFF.

This chain uses TRBV11-2 with TRBJ2-3, with 8 bases that match TRBD2. V shed 4 bases, J shed 0 bases, and the junction held 3 bases outside the gene matches. This CDR3 is built from 15 residues. Germline V gene data show CDR1 as SGHAT and CDR2 as FQNNGV. The CDR3 protein is CASSSGLASTDTQYF. The DNA of the CDR3 is TGTGCCAGCAGCTCCGGACTAGCTAGCACAGATACGCAGTATTTT.

This clonotype was seen at least ten times. This sequence joins TRBV28 and TRBJ2-2; 7 positions match TRBD1. This CDR3 is built from 16 residues. Trimming cost V 3 bases and J 2 bases; bases outside gene matches: 6. From germline, CDR1 is MDHEN and CDR2 SYDVKM. The chain's CDR3 is CASSFLDRENTGELFF. As DNA, the CDR3 is TGTGCCAGCAGTTTCCTTGACAGGGAAAACACCGGGGAGCTGTTTTTT.

The J gene is TRBJ2-7, the V gene TRBV30; the D gene is possibly TRBD1 (6 bases). The length of the CDR3 is 12 residues. CDR1 and CDR2 (germline): GTSNPN, SVGIG (reference sequence). Between the trimmed V and J ends, which lost 1 base and 6 bases, there was a span of 10 bases. CDR3 in amino acids: CAWSEGHLEQYF. The CDR3 DNA reads TGTGCCTGGAGTGAGGGACATCTCGAGCAGTACTTC.

This clonotype was detected ten times or more. This chain uses TRBV12-3 or TRBV12-4 with TRBJ2-7; possibly TRBD1 for D (5 bases). V lost 6 bases, J lost 7 bases, and 19 bases lay in between. The CDR3 consists of 14 residues. CDR3 sequence reads: CASSGQQSPSEQYF. As DNA, the CDR3 is TGTGCCAGCAGCGGACAACAATCACCTTCGGAGCAGTACTTC.

There are a few counts of this clonotype. V is TRBV6-1 and J is TRBJ1-3; 7 bases line up with TRBD1. CDR3 length: 15 residues. V was clipped by 6 bases and J by 0 bases; unmatched bases: 5. The V gene's germline CDR1 is MNHNS and CDR2 SASEGT. The CDR3 coding sequence is TGTGCCAGCAGCGACAGGGATTACTCTGGAAACACCATATATTTT. This gives the protein CASSDRDYSGNTIYF.

This clonotype was recorded at least ten times. The rearrangement joins TRBV6-2 or TRBV6-3 to TRBJ2-5, with 8 bases matching TRBD1. The CDR3 loop spans 14 amino acids. From germline, CDR1 is MNHEY and CDR2 SVGEGT. Trimming at V came to 4 bases and at J to 5 bases, leaving 6 bases not matched to a gene. DNA for the CDR3: TGTGCCAGCAGTTTTCCAGGGGGCTGGGAGACCCAGTACTTC. As protein: CASSFPGGWETQYF.

Ten or more counts support this clonotype. The V gene is TRBV4-2, the J gene TRBJ2-7; 12 bases agree with TRBD1. The CDR3 length is 15 residues. The trim removed 1 base at V and 7 bases at J, leaving 5 bases unmatched. Germline loops: CDR1 LGHNA, CDR2 YNFKEQ. CDR3: CASSQAGQGALEQYF. DNA for the CDR3: TGTGCCAGCAGCCAAGCGGGACAGGGGGCGCTTGAGCAGTACTTC.

This clonotype was seen a single time. The chain uses TRBV6-5 and TRBJ2-7; tentatively, D is TRBD2 (5 bases). CDR1 is MNHEY, CDR2 SVGAGI, per germline. The CDR3 length is 13 residues. V lost 2 bases to trimming and J lost 3 bases, with 8 bases between them. DNA of the CDR3: TGTGCCAGCAGTTACCTACTAGGCTACGAGCAGTACTTC. This gives the protein CASSYLLGYEQYF.